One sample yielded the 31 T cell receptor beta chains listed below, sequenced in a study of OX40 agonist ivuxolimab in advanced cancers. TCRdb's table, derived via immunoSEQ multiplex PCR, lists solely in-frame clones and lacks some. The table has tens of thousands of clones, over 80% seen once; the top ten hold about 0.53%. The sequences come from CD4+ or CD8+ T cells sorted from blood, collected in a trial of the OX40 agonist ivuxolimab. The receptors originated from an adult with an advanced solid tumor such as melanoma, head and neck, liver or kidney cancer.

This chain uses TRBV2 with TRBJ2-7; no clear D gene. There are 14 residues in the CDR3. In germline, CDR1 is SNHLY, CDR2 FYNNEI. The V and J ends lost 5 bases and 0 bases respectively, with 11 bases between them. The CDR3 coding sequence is TGTGCCAGCAGTCGCGCTTCTTCCTCCTACGAGCAGTACTTC. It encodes CASSRASSSYEQYF.

The CDR3 reads CAWIPKNREDWGEQYF. The CDR3 coding sequence is TGTGCCTGGATCCCCAAGAACAGGGAGGATTGGGGGGAGCAGTACTTC. This chain joins TRBV30 and TRBJ2-7, with D possibly being TRBD1 or TRBD2 (6 bases each). V gave up 4 bases and J gave up 7 bases, with 26 bases separating them. The CDR3 length is 16 residues. Per germline, CDR1 GTSNPN and CDR2 SVGIG (reference sequence).

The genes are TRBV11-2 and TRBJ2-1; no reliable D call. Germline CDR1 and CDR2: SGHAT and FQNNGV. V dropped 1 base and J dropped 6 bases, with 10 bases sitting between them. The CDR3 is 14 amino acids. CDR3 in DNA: TGTGCCAGCAGCTTAGTTCGCCAGCCCAATGAGCAGTTCTTC. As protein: CASSLVRQPNEQFF.

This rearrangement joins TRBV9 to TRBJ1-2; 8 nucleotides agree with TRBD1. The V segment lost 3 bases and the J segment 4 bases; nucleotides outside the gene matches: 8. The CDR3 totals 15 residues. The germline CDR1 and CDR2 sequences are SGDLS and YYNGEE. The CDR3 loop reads CASSEEAGGAYGYTF. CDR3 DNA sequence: TGTGCCAGCAGCGAGGAAGCAGGGGGCGCCTATGGCTACACCTTC.

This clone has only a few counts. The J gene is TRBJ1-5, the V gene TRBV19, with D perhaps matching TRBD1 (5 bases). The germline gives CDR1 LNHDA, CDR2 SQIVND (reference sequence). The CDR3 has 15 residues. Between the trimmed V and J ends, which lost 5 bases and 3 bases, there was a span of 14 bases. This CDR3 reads CASSVVGGTNQPQHF. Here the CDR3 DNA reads TGTGCCAGTAGTGTAGTTGGGGGGACCAATCAGCCCCAGCATTTT.

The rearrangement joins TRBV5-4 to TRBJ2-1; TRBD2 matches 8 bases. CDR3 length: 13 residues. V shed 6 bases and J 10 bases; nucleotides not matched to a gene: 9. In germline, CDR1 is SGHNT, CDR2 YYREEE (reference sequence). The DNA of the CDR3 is TGTGCCAGCACCGGGGGGGGACTTTCGGAGCAGTTCTTC. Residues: CASTGGGLSEQFF.

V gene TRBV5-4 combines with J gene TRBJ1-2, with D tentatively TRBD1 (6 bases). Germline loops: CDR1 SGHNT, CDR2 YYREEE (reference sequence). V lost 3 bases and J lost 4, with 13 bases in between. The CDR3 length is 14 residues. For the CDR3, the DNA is TGTGCCAGCAGCTCGCCGCAGGGGATCTATGGCTACACCTTC. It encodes CASSSPQGIYGYTF. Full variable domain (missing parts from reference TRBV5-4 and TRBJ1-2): ETGVTQSPTHLIKTRGQQVTLRCSSQSGHNTVSWYQQALGQGPQFIFQYYREEENGRGNFPPRFSGLQFPNYSSELNVNALELDDSALYLCASSSPQGIYGYTFGSGTRLTVV.

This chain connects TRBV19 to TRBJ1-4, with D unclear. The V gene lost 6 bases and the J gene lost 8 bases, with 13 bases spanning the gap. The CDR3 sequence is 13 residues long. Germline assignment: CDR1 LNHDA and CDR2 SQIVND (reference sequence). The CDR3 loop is CASRGLKVEKLFF. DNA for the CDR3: TGTGCCAGTAGGGGCCTCAAAGTGGAAAAACTGTTTTTT.

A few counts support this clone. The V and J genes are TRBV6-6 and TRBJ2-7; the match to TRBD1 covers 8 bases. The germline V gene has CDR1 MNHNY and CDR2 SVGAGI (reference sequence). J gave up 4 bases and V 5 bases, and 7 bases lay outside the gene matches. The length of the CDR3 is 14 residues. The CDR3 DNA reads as TGTGCCAGCAGTCGTCAGGGACAGGCGTACGAGCAGTACTTC. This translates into CASSRQGQAYEQYF.

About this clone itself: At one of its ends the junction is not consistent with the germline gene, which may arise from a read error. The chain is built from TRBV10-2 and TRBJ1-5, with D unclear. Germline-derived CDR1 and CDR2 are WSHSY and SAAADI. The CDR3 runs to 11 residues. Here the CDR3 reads CASSEGQHQHF. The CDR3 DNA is TGCGCCAGCAGTGAGGGGCAGCACCAGCATTTT.

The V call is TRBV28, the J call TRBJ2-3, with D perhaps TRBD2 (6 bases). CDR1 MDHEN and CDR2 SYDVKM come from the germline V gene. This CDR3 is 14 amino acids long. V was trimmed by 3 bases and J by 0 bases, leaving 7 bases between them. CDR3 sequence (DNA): TGTGCCAGCAGTTTTGGGGGGAGCACAGATACGCAGTATTTT. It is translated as CASSFGGSTDTQYF.

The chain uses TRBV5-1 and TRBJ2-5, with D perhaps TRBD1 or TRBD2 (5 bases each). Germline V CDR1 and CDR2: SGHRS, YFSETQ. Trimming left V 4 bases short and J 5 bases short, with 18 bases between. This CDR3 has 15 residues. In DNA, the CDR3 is TGCGCCAGCAGCCCGCCAGGGAAAGAGGGGGAGACCCAGTACTTC. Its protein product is CASSPPGKEGETQYF.

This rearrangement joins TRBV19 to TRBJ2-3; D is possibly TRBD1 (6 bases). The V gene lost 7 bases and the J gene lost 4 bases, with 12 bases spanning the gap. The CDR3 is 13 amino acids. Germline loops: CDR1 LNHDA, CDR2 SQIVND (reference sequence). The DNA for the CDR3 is TGTGCCAGTATGGACAGTTTCTCAGATACGCAGTATTTT. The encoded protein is CASMDSFSDTQYF.

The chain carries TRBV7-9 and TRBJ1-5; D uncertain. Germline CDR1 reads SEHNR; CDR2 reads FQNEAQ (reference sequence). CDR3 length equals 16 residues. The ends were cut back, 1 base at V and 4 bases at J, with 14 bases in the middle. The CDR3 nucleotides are TGTGCCAGCAGCTTAGGGTCGGCCGGACCTAATCAGCCCCAGCATTTT. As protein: CASSLGSAGPNQPQHF.

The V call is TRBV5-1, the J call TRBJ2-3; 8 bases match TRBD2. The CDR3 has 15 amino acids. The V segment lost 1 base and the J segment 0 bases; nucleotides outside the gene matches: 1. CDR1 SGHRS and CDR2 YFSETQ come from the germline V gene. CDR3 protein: CASSLTSGSTDTQYF. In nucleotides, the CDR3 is TGCGCCAGCAGCTTGACTAGCGGTAGCACAGATACGCAGTATTTT.

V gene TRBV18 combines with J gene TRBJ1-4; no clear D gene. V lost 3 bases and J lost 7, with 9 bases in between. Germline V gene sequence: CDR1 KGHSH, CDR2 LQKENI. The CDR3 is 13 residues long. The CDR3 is CASSPWRGEKLFF. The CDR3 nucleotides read TGTGCCAGCTCACCGTGGCGTGGTGAAAAACTGTTTTTT.

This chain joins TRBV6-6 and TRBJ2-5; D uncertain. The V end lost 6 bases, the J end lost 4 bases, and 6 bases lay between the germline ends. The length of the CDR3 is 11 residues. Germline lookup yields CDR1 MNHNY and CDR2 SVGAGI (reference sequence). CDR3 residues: CASRQLETQYF. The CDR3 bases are TGTGCCAGCAGACAGCTAGAGACCCAGTACTTC.

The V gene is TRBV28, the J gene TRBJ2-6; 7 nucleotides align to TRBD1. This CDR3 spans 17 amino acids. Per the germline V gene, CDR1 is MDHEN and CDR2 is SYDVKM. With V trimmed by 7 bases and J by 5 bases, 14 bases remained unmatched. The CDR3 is CASTEVGTVPRANVLTF. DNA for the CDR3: TGTGCCAGCACCGAGGTGGGGACAGTGCCCAGGGCCAACGTCCTGACTTTC.

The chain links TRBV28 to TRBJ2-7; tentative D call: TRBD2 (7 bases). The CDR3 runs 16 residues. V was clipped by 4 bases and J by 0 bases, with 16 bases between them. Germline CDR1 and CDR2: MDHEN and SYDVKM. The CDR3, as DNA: TGTGCCAGCAGTTCCCAACTCGGGGGGCCCTCCTACGAGCAGTACTTC. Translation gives CASSSQLGGPSYEQYF.

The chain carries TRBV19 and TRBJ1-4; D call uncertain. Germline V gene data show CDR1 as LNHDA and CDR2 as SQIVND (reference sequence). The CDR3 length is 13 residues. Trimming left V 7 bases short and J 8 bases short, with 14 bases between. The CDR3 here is CASKNPLREKLFF. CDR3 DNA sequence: TGTGCCAGTAAAAACCCCCTTAGGGAAAAACTGTTTTTT. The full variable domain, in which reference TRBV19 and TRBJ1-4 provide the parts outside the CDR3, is DGGITQSPKYLFRKEGQNVTLSCEQNLNHDAMYWYRQDPGQGLRLIYYSQIVNDFQKGDIAEGYSVSREKKESFPLTVTSAQKNPTAFYLCASKNPLREKLFFGSGTQLSVL.

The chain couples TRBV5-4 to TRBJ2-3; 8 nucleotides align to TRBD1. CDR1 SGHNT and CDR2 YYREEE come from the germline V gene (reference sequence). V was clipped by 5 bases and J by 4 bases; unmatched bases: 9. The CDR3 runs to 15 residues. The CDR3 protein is CASSQGQGRADTQYF. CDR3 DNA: TGTGCCAGCAGTCAAGGACAGGGTCGGGCAGATACGCAGTATTTT.

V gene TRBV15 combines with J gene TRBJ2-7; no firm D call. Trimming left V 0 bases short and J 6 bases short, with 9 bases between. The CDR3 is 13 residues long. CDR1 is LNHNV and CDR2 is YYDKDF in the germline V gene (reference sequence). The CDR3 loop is CATSRDGVGEQYF. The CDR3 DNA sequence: TGTGCCACCAGCAGAGATGGGGTAGGCGAGCAGTACTTC. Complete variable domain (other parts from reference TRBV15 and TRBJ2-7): DAMVIQNPRYQVTQFGKPVTLSCSQTLNHNVMYWYQQKSSQAPKLLFHYYDKDFNNEADTPDNFQSRRPNTSFCFLDIRSPGLGDTAMYLCATSRDGVGEQYFGPGTRLTVT.

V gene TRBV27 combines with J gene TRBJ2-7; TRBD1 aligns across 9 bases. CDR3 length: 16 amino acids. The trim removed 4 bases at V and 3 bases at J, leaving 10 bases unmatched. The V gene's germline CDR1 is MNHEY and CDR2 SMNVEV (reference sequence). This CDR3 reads CASSSLSGTGFYEQYF. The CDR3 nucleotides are TGTGCCAGCAGTTCCCTGTCCGGGACAGGGTTCTACGAGCAGTACTTC.

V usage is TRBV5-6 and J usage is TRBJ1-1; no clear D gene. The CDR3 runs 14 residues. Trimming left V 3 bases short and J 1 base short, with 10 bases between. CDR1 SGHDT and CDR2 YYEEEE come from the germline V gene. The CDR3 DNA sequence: TGTGCCAGCAGCTCAGGACTCTCGAACACTGAAGCTTTCTTT. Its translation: CASSSGLSNTEAFF.

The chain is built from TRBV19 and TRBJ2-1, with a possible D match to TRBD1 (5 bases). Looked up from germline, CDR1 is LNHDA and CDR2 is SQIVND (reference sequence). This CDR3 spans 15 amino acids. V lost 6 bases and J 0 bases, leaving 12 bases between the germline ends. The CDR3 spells CASRMTVISYNEQFF. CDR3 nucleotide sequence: TGTGCCAGTAGGATGACAGTAATCTCCTACAATGAGCAGTTCTTC. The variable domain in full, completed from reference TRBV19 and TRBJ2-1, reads DGGITQSPKYLFRKEGQNVTLSCEQNLNHDAMYWYRQDPGQGLRLIYYSQIVNDFQKGDIAEGYSVSREKKESFPLTVTSAQKNPTAFYLCASRMTVISYNEQFFGPGTRLTVL.

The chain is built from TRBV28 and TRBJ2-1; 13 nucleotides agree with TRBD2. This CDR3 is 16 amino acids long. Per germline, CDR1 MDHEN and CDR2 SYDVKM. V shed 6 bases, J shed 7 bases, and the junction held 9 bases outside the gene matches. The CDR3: CASRAGLAGVRNEQFF. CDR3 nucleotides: TGTGCCAGCAGGGCCGGACTAGCGGGAGTTCGGAATGAGCAGTTCTTC.

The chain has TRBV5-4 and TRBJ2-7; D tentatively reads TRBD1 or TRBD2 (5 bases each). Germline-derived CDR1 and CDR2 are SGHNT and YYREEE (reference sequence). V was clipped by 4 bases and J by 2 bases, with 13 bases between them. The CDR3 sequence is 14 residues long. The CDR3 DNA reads TGTGCCAGCAGCCGTACCGGGACGCCCTACGAGCAGTACTTC. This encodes CASSRTGTPYEQYF.

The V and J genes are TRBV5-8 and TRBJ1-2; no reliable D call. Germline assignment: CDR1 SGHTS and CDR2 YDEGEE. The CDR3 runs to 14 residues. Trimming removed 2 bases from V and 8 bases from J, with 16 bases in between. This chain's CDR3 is CASSFTSPLEGYTF. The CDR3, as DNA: TGTGCCAGCAGCTTTACGAGTCCCCTGGAAGGCTACACCTTC.

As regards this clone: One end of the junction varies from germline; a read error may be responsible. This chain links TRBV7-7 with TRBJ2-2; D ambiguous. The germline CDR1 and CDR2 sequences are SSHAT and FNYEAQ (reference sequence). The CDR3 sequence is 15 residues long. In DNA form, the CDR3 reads TGTGCTAGCAGCTTAGGATCTGGAAGGACCGGGGAGCTGTTTTTT. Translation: CASSLGSGRTGELFF.

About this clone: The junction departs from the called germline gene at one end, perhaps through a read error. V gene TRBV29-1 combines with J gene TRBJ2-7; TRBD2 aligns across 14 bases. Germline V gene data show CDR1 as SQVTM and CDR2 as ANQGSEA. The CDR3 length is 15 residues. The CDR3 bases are TGCAGCGTAGAAGGGACTAGCGGGAGCTCCTACGAGCAGTACTTC. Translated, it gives CSVEGTSGSSYEQYF.

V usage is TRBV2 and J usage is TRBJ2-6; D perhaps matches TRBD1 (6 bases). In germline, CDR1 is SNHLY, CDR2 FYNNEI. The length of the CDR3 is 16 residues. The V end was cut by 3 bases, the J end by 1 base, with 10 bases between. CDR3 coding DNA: TGTGCCAGCAGTGAGGACAGTGGATCTGGGGCCAACGTCCTGACTTTC. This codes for CASSEDSGSGANVLTF.